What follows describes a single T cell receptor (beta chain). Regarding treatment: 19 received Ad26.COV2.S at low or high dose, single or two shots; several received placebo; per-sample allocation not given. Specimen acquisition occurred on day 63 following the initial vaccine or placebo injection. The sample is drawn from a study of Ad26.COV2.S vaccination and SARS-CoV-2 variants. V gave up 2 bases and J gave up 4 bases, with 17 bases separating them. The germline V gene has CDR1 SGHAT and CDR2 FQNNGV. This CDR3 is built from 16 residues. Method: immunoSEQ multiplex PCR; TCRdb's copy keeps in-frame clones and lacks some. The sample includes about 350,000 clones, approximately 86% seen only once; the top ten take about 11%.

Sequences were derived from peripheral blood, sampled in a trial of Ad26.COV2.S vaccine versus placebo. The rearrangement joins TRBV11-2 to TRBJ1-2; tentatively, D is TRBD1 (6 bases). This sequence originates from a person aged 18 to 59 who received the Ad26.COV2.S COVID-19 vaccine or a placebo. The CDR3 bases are TGTGCCAGCAGCTTACCACAGGGAGGCTTGATCTATGGCTACACCTTC. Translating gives CASSLPQGGLIYGYTF.